The 20 T cell receptor beta chains below were found in one sample sequenced in a study of blood T cell repertoires in COVID-19. Here immunoSEQ multiplex PCR was the method, and the copy in TCRdb shows in-frame clones only, minus some. This sample has 140,000 to 150,000 clones, with around 83% found just once. The sample was peripheral blood. All receptors come from a man in his sixties with active or convalescent COVID-19.

This clone came up a few times. The chain links TRBV7-8 to TRBJ1-2; 8 bases map to TRBD1. Germline values: CDR1 SGHVS, CDR2 FQNEAQ. V shed 4 bases and J 4 bases; nucleotides not matched to a gene: 11. This CDR3 spans 16 amino acids. The chain's CDR3 is CASSSGRGTGAYGYTF. The CDR3 region has the DNA TGTGCCAGCAGCTCCGGAAGAGGGACAGGAGCCTATGGCTACACCTTC.

J is TRBJ2-5 and V is TRBV24-1; D gene unclear. The CDR3 is made up of 14 amino acids. V lost 2 bases and J 6 bases, leaving 12 bases between the germline ends. Germline lookup yields CDR1 KGHDR and CDR2 SFDVKD. The CDR3 protein is CATSDSGSLKTQYF. As DNA, the CDR3 is TGTGCCACCAGTGATTCTGGCTCGCTGAAGACCCAGTACTTC.

This chain links TRBV30 with TRBJ2-7; unclear D gene. There are 11 residues in the CDR3. V dropped 0 bases and J dropped 7 bases, with 7 bases sitting between them. Germline lookup yields CDR1 GTSNPN and CDR2 SVGIG (reference sequence). This chain's CDR3 is CAWSVHREQYV. CDR3 coding DNA: TGTGCCTGGAGTGTACACCGAGAGCAGTACGTC.

The rearrangement links TRBV4-3 to TRBJ2-2; D unclear. The V gene lost 0 bases and the J gene lost 3 bases, with 20 bases spanning the gap. The CDR3 runs 19 residues. Germline V gives CDR1 LGHNA, CDR2 YSLEER. For the CDR3, the DNA is TGCGCCAGCAGCCAAGAGGGCAGTCCGCCTCGGTTGTACACCGGGGAGCTGTTTTTT. This codes for CASSQEGSPPRLYTGELFF.

This chain uses TRBV7-8 with TRBJ1-1; 8 bases match TRBD1. The CDR3 runs 14 residues. Germline CDR1 SGHVS, CDR2 FQNEAQ. J lost 6 bases, V lost 4 bases, and 7 bases had no gene match. CDR3 amino acids: CASSSLTGDAEAFF. CDR3 coding DNA: TGTGCCAGCAGCTCGCTGACAGGGGACGCTGAAGCTTTCTTT.

The V gene is TRBV7-9, the J gene TRBJ1-4, with D perhaps TRBD1 (6 bases). Germline lookup yields CDR1 SEHNR and CDR2 FQNEAQ (reference sequence). V dropped 1 base and J dropped 2 bases, with 11 bases sitting between them. The CDR3 spans 16 residues. The CDR3 reads CASSLGLTGTNEKLFF. CDR3 in DNA: TGTGCCAGCAGCTTAGGCTTGACAGGCACTAATGAAAAACTGTTTTTT.

The V gene is TRBV4-1, the J gene TRBJ2-3; the D gene is possibly TRBD2 (6 bases). The V and J ends lost 1 base and 6 bases respectively, with 8 bases between them. Germline V CDR1 and CDR2: MGHRA, YSYEKL. The CDR3 consists of 13 residues. As DNA, the CDR3 is TGCGCCAGCAGCCAAGTAGGAGGGGATACGCAGTATTTT. It translates to CASSQVGGDTQYF.

This chain connects TRBV6-2 or TRBV6-3 to TRBJ2-2; 7 bases are a match to TRBD1. The V gene end was trimmed by 4 bases and the J gene end by 3 bases; junction bases not matched to a gene: 5. Germline CDR1 is MNHEY and CDR2 is SVGEGT. The CDR3 sequence is 15 residues long. This chain's CDR3 is CASSFDRVDTGELFF. As DNA, the CDR3 is TGTGCCAGCAGTTTCGACAGGGTAGACACCGGGGAGCTGTTTTTT.

This clone was recorded only once. The genes are TRBV18 and TRBJ2-5; 7 bases agree with TRBD2. This CDR3 is 13 amino acids long. V was clipped by 6 bases and J by 2 bases; unmatched bases: 3. The germline V gene has CDR1 KGHSH and CDR2 LQKENI. The CDR3 DNA sequence: TGTGCCAGCTCCCGCGGGAGACAAGAGACCCAGTACTTC. As protein: CASSRGRQETQYF.

The CDR3 loop reads CASSGGTEGDTEAFF. In DNA, the CDR3 is TGTGCCAGCAGCGGGGGGACAGAGGGGGACACTGAAGCTTTCTTT. The chain joins TRBV5-7 to TRBJ1-1, with TRBD1 identical over 7 bases. TRBV5-7 is identified as an open reading frame with a role that is uncertain. Germline trimming cut 4 bases from V and 3 bases from J; bases unmatched to any gene: 9. The CDR3 has 15 amino acids.

This clone occurred a few times. V gene TRBV7-9 combines with J gene TRBJ1-6; 10 bases fit TRBD1. Germline V gene lookup returns CDR1 SEHNR and CDR2 FQNEAQ (reference sequence). Losses at the gene ends were 5 bases for V and 1 base for J; bases not matched to a gene: 5. The CDR3 totals 17 residues. CDR3 bases: TGTGCCAGCAGCAGGGACAGGGGAATATCCTATAATTCACCCCTCCACTTT. This codes for CASSRDRGISYNSPLHF.

V usage is TRBV19 and J usage is TRBJ1-4; no reliable D call. The CDR3 has 14 amino acids. V lost 3 bases and J 6 bases, leaving 11 bases between the germline ends. Germline V gene sequence: CDR1 LNHDA, CDR2 SQIVND (reference sequence). CDR3 region: CASSIGLRDEKLFF. In DNA form, the CDR3 reads TGTGCCAGTAGTATTGGGTTGCGGGATGAAAAACTGTTTTTT.

Of note for this clone: A read error may produce the germline difference seen at one junction end. The V gene is TRBV3-1 (or the pseudogene TRBV3-2), the J gene TRBJ2-2, with D possibly TRBD1 on 6 matching bases. The CDR3 sequence is 12 residues long. CDR1 and CDR2 (germline): LGHDT, YNNKEL (reference sequence). CDR3 sequence (DNA): TGTGCCCCGGGCAGGGACACGGGGGAGCTGTTTTTT. Translating gives CAPGRDTGELFF.

The chain links TRBV5-4 to TRBJ1-4; 8 positions agree with TRBD1. The V and J ends lost 4 bases and 5 bases, in that order; junction bases with no gene match: 4. Germline V gives CDR1 SGHNT, CDR2 YYREEE (reference sequence). The CDR3 length is 14 residues. The CDR3 sequence is CASSRTGRNEKLFF. CDR3 nucleotide sequence: TGTGCCAGCAGCCGGACAGGGAGAAATGAAAAACTGTTTTTT.

V gene TRBV9 combines with J gene TRBJ2-7; 7 bases agree with TRBD2. Germline V CDR1 and CDR2: SGDLS, YYNGEE. Trimming at V came to 3 bases and at J to 0 bases, leaving 3 bases not matched to a gene. There are 14 residues in the CDR3. The CDR3 DNA sequence: TGTGCCAGCAGCGCCACGGGGGGCTCCTACGAGCAGTACTTC. Encoded protein: CASSATGGSYEQYF. Supplemented by reference TRBV9 and TRBJ2-7, the full variable domain reads DSGVTQTPKHLITATGQRVTLRCSPRSGDLSVYWYQQSLDQGLQFLIQYYNGEERAKGNILERFSAQQFPDLHSELNLSSLELGDSALYFCASSATGGSYEQYFGPGTRLTVT.

The chain employs TRBV7-9 and TRBJ2-3, with 7 bases matching TRBD1. With 3 bases clipped from V and 0 bases from J, the junction kept 3 bases outside the gene matches. This CDR3 contains 15 residues. Germline CDR1 and CDR2: SEHNR and FQNEAQ (reference sequence). The CDR3 here is CASSLNRGSTDTQYF. CDR3 DNA: TGTGCCAGCAGCTTGAACAGGGGTAGCACAGATACGCAGTATTTT.

Points on this clone: This sample also contains other DNA sequences that code for the same CDR3. This sequence joins TRBV19 and TRBJ2-3; D possibly corresponds to TRBD2 (7 bases). The CDR3 spans 15 residues. Germline V gene sequence: CDR1 LNHDA, CDR2 SQIVND (reference sequence). V shed 6 bases and J shed 1 base, with 14 bases lying between them. CDR3 region: CASSIRGAGTDTQYF. In DNA, the CDR3 is TGTGCCAGTAGCATTCGGGGGGCCGGCACAGATACGCAGTATTTT.

The chain joins TRBV14 to TRBJ2-6, with D possibly TRBD1 on 5 matching bases. The CDR3 is 20 residues long. V dropped 1 base and J dropped 0 bases, with 19 bases sitting between them. Germline V gene lookup returns CDR1 SGHDN and CDR2 FVKESK. CDR3 amino acids: CASSQGVGETTSSGANVLTF. DNA for the CDR3: TGTGCCAGCAGCCAAGGGGTAGGGGAAACGACAAGCTCTGGGGCCAACGTCCTGACTTTC.

The chain recombines TRBV5-8 with TRBJ2-5; TRBD1 agrees at 7 bases. From germline, CDR1 is SGHTS and CDR2 YDEGEE. This CDR3 region has 13 residues. V trimming: 4 bases; J trimming: 6 bases; junction bases outside the gene matches: 6. DNA for the CDR3: TGTGCCAGCAGCCAAGACAGGGTAAAGACCCAGTACTTC. Its translation is CASSQDRVKTQYF.

The chain uses TRBV27 and TRBJ1-2, with 7 bases matching TRBD1. V lost 6 bases and J lost 3; bases outside the gene matches: 7. The CDR3 extends over 14 amino acids. Germline V lookup: CDR1 MNHEY, CDR2 SMNVEV (reference sequence). In DNA, the CDR3 is TGTGCCAGCAGCCGGACAGGACGATACTATGGCTACACCTTC. Translation gives CASSRTGRYYGYTF.